The subject of this entry is one T cell receptor beta chain. This sample was taken from a study of blood T cell repertoires in COVID-19. Overall study context: In each case, the material was cDNA or gDNA derived from T cells, B-cell-depleted T cells, or PBMCs.

V was shortened by 8 bases and J by 4 bases, with 15 bases between the two germline ends. The CDR3 runs 13 residues. CDR1 SQVTM and CDR2 ANQGSEA come from the germline V gene. Here immunoSEQ multiplex PCR was the method, and the copy in TCRdb shows in-frame clones only, minus some. The sample carries about 98,000 clones, over 75% recorded once. Specimen: peripheral blood. The receptor was derived from a woman of 80 years or more with acute or convalescent COVID-19. V gene TRBV29-1 combines with J gene TRBJ1-5, with D maybe TRBD1 (5 bases). Written as DNA, the CDR3 is TGCAGCATAACCGACAGCCCAAATCAGCCCCAGCATTTT. It specifies CSITDSPNQPQHF.